The clone carrying this T cell receptor beta chain was seen repeatedly, ten times or more. MiXCR, run by TCRdb on the PCR reads, gives a single entry per CDR3 protein. The table lists fewer than 350,000 distinct CDR3 sequences, over 20% of them singletons. The data were taken from a study of molecular identifiers for immune sequencing clone quantification. Germline values: CDR1 MGHRA, CDR2 YSYEKL. V shed 0 bases, J shed 6 bases, and the junction held 6 bases outside the gene matches. The CDR3 loop spans 15 amino acids. Sequenced input: naive CD8+ T cells from blood, with Jurkat cell RNA spiked in. As to subset: FACS-sorted CD8+CD4-CCR7+CD45RA+ naive T cells. The V call is TRBV4-1, the J call TRBJ2-7; TRBD1 agrees at 9 bases. This clonotype was obtained from a human donor in good health. Some libraries in this study had Jurkat cell RNA spiked in. The CDR3 loop reads CASSQEDRGGSEQYF. The CDR3 DNA reads as TGCGCCAGCAGCCAAGAAGACAGGGGGGGTTCCGAGCAGTACTTC.